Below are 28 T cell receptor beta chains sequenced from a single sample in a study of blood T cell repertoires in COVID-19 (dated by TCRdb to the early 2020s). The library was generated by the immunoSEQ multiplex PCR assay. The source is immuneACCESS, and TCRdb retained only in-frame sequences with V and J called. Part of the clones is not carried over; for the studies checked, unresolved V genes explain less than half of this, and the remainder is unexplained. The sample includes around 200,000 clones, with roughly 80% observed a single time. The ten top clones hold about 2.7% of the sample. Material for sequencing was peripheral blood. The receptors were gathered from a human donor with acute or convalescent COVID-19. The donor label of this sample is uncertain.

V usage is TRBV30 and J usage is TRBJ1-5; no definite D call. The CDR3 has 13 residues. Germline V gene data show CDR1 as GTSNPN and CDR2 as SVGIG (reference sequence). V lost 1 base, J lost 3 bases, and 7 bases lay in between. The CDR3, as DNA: TGTGCCTGGAGTGATCAGGACAATCAGCCCCAGCATTTT. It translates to CAWSDQDNQPQHF.

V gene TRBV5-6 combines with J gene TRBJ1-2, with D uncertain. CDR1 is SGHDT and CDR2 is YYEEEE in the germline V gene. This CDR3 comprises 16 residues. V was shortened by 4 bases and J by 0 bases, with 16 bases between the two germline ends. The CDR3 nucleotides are TGTGCCAGCAGCCGCCCTCAGTGGTCCGCTAACTATGGCTACACCTTC. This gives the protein CASSRPQWSANYGYTF.

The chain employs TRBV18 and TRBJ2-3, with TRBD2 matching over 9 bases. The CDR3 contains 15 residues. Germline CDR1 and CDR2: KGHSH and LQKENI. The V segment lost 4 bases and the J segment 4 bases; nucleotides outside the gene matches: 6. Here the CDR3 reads CASSRVAGAPDTQYF. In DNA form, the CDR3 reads TGTGCCAGCTCACGGGTAGCGGGAGCCCCAGATACGCAGTATTTT.

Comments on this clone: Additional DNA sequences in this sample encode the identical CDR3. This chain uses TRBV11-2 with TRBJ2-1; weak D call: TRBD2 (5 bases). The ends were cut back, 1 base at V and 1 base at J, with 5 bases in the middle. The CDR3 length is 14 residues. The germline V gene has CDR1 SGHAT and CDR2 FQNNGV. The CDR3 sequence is CASSLAGSYNEQFF. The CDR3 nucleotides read TGTGCCAGCAGCTTAGCGGGGTCCTACAATGAGCAGTTCTTC.

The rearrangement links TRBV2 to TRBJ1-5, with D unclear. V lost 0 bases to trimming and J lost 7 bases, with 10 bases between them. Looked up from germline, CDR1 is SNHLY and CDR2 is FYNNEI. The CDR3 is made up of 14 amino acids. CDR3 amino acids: CASSEARVGQPQHF. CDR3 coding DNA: TGTGCCAGCAGTGAAGCGAGGGTAGGGCAGCCCCAGCATTTT.

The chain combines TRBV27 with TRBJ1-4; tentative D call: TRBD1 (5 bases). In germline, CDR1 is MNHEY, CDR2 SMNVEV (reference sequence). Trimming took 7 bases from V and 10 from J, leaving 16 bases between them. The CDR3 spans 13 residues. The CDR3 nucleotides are TGTGCCAGCACCGGGGGATTTGGAGGAAAACTGTTTTTT. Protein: CASTGGFGGKLFF.

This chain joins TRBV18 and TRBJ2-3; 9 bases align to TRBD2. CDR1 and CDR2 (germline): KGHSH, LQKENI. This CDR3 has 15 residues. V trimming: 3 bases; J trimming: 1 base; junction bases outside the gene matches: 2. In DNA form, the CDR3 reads TGTGCCAGCTCACCGAGCGGGAGGCGCACAGATACGCAGTATTTT. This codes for CASSPSGRRTDTQYF.

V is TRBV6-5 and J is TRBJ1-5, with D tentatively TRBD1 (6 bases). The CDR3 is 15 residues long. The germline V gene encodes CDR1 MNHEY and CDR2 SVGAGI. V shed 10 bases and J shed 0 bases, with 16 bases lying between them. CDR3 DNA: TGTGCCACCATGACAGGAGTTTATAGCAATCAGCCCCAGCATTTT. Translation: CATMTGVYSNQPQHF.

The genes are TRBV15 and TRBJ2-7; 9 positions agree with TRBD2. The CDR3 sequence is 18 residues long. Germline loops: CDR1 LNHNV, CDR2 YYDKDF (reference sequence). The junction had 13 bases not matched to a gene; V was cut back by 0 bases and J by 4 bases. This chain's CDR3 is CATSRDSSGSSRQYEQYF. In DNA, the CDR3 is TGTGCCACCAGCAGAGATAGTAGCGGGAGTTCCCGGCAGTACGAGCAGTACTTC.

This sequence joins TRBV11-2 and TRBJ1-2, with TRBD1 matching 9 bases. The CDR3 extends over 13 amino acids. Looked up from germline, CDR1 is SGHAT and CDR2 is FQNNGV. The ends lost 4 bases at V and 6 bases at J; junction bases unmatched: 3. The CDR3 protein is CASSWGQGNGYTF. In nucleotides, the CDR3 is TGTGCCAGCAGCTGGGGACAGGGTAATGGCTACACCTTC.

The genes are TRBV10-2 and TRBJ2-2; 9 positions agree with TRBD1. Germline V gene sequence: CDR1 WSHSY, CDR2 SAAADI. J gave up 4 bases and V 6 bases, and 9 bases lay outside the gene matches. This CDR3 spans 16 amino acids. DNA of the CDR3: TGCGCCAGCAGGAGGGGACAGGGAACAGCCACCGGGGAGCTGTTTTTT. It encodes CASRRGQGTATGELFF.

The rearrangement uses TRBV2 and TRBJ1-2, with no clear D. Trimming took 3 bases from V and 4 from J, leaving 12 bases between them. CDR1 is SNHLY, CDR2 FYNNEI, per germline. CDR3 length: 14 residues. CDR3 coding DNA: TGTGCCAGCAGTGACACGGAGGGCCTCTATGGCTACACCTTC. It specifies CASSDTEGLYGYTF.

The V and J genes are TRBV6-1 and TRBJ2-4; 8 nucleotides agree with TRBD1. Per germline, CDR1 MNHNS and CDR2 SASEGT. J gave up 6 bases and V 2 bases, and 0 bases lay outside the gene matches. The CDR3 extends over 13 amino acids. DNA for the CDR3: TGTGCCAGCAGTGAAACAGGGGGAAACATTCAGTACTTC. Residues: CASSETGGNIQYF.

The CDR3 nucleotides are TGTGCCAGCAGTTTCGAAGGGAGTTCACCCCTCCACTTT. Translating gives CASSFEGSSPLHF. The chain combines TRBV6-5 with TRBJ1-6, with unresolved D. Trimming removed 4 bases at V and 9 bases at J, with 10 bases between. The germline V gene has CDR1 MNHEY and CDR2 SVGAGI. This CDR3 has 13 residues.

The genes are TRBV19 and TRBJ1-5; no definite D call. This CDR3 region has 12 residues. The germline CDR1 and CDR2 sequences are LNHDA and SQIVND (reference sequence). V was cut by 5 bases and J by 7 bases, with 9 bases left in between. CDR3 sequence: CASSFRRQPQHF. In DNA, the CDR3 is TGTGCCAGTAGTTTTCGGAGGCAGCCCCAGCATTTT.

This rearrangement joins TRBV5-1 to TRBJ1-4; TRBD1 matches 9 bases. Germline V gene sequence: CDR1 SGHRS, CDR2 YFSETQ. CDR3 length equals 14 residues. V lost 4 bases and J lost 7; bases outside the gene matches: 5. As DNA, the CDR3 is TGCGCCAGCAGCCCAACAGGGGGCAGTGAAAAACTGTTTTTT. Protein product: CASSPTGGSEKLFF.

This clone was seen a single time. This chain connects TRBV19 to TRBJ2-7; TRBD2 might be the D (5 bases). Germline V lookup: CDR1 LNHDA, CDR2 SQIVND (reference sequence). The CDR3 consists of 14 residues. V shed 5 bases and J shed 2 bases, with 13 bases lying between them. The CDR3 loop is CASSPRGLPYEQYF. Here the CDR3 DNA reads TGTGCCAGTAGTCCGCGAGGGCTACCCTACGAGCAGTACTTC.

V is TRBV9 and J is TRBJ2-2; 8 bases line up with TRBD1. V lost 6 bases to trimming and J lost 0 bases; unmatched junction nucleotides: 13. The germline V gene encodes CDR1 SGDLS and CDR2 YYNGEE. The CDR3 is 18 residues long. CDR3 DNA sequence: TGTGCCAGCAAAGATAGTCCGGACAGGGACCCGAACACCGGGGAGCTGTTTTTT. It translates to CASKDSPDRDPNTGELFF.

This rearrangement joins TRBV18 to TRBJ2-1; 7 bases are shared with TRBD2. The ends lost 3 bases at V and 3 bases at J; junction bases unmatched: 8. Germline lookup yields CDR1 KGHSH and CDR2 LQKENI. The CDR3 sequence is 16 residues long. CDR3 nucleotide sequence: TGTGCCAGCTCACCGCTAGCGGATTGGGTCTACAATGAGCAGTTCTTC. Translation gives CASSPLADWVYNEQFF.

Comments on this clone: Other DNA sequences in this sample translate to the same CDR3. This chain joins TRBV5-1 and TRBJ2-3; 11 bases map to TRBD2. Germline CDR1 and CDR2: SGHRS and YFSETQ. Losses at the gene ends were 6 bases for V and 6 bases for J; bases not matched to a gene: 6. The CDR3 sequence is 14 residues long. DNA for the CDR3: TGCGCCAGCAAACTAGCGGGGGCCAGGGATACGCAGTATTTT. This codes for CASKLAGARDTQYF.

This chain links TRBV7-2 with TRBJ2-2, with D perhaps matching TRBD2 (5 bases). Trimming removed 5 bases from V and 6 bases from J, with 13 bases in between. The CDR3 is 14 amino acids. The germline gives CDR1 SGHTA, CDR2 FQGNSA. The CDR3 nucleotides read TGTGCCAGCAGCCCTCGGCTCGGGGCCGGGGAGCTGTTTTTT. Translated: CASSPRLGAGELFF.

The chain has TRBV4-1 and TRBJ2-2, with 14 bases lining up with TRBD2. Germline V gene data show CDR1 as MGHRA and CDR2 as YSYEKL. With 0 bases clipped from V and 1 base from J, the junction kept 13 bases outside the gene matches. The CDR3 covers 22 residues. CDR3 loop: CASSQDISGGLAGGLNTGELFF. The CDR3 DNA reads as TGCGCCAGCAGCCAAGATATCTCCGGAGGACTAGCGGGGGGCTTGAACACCGGGGAGCTGTTTTTT.

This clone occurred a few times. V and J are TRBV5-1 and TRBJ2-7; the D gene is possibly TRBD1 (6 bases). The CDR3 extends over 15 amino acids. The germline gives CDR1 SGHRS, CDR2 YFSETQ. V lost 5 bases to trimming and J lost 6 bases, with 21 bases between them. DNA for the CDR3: TGCGCCAGCAGTCCCGGGGACAAATCGCCCCCCGAGCAGTACTTC. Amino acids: CASSPGDKSPPEQYF.

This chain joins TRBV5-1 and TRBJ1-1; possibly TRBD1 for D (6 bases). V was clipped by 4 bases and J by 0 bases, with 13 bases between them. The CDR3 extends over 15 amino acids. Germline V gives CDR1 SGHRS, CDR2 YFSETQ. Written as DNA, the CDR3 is TGCGCCAGCAGCCTACAGGGAAACATGAACACTGAAGCTTTCTTT. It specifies CASSLQGNMNTEAFF.

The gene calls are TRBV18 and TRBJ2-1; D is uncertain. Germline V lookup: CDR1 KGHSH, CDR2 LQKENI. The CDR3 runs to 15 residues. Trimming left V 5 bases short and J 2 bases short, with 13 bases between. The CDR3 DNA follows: TGTGCCAGCTCATCTCAGTCTCTCCCCTACAATGAGCAGTTCTTC. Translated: CASSSQSLPYNEQFF.

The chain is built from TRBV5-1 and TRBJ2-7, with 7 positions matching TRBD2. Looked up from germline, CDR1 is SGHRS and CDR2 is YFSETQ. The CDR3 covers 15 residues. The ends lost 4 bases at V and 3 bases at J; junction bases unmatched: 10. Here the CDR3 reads CASSPGLLPIYEQYF. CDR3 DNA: TGCGCCAGCAGCCCGGGACTACTCCCTATCTACGAGCAGTACTTC.

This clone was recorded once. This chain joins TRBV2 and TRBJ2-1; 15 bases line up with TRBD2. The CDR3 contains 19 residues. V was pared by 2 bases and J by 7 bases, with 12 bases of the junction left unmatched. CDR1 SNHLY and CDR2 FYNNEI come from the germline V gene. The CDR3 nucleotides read TGTGCCAGCAGTGAATGGGCAGGGGGACTAGCGGGAGGAAGGAATGAGCAGTTCTTC. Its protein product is CASSEWAGGLAGGRNEQFF.

The CDR3 is CACSWGQAKNIQYF. CDR3 DNA: TGTGCCTGTAGTTGGGGGCAAGCCAAAAACATTCAGTACTTC. V is TRBV30 and J is TRBJ2-4, with D possibly matching TRBD1 (6 bases). The CDR3 spans 14 residues. CDR1 and CDR2 from the germline V gene are GTSNPN and SVGIG (reference sequence). The V end lost 6 bases, the J end lost 0 bases, and 12 bases lay between the germline ends.